This TCR beta chain was identified during a study of vaccination effects on CD4 cells after COVID-19. Generated by immunoSEQ multiplex PCR, the TCRdb table keeps only in-frame clones and is missing some. The table lists roughly 45,000 clones, roughly 70% of them singletons, with about 31% in the top ten. Concerning this clone: The antigen is undetermined.

The CDR3 contains 14 residues. The V end lost 6 bases, the J end lost 4 bases, and 15 bases lay between the germline ends. Germline V gene sequence: CDR1 MNHEY, CDR2 SVGAGI. Expansion of antigen-specific CD4+ T cells with viral peptide pools was carried out by the ViraFEST assay before sequencing. Following culture for approximately ten days, CD4+ T cells were isolated. The person's infection with SARS-CoV-2, confirmed by PCR, took place between March and December 2020. General observations from the study: New vaccine-induced clones dominated post-vaccine spike-reactive clones in convalescents.

The TCR was taken from a human donor who had a prior SARS-CoV-2 infection. Sample: CD4+ T cells from PBMCs cultured with a peptide pool, taken before COVID-19 vaccination. V gene TRBV6-5 combines with J gene TRBJ1-1, with D perhaps TRBD1 (5 bases). The CDR3 DNA is TGTGCCAGCAGGGCAGGGTTGAGGGGCACTGAAGCTTTCTTT. The encoded protein is CASRAGLRGTEAFF.